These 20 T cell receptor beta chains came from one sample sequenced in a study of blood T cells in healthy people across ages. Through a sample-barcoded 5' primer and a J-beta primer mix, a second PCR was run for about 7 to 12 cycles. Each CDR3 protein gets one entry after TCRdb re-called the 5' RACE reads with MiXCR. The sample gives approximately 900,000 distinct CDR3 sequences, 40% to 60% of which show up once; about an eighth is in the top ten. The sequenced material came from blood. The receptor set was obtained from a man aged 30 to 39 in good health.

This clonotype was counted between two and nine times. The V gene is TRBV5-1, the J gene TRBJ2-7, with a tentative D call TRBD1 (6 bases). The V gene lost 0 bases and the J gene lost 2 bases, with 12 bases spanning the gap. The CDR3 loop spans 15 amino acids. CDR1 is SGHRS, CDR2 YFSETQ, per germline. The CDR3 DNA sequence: TGCGCCAGCAGCTTGGATTTCGCAGGGGCCTACGAGCAGTACTTC. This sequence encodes CASSLDFAGAYEQYF.

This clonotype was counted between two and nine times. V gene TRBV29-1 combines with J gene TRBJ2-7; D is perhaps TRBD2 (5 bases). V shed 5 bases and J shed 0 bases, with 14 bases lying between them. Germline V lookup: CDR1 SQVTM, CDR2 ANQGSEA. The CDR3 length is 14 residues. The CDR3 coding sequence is TGCAGCGTTCGGGGATTCGAGGACTCCTACGAGCAGTACTTC. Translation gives CSVRGFEDSYEQYF.

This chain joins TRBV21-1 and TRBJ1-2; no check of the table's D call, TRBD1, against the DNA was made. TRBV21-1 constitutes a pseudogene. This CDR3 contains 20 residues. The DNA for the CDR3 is TGCGCCAGCAGCAAGAAATGGGGCGGTCAGCGACAGGGAACCCCTGAAGGCTACACCTTC. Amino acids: CASSKKWGGQRQGTPEGYTF.

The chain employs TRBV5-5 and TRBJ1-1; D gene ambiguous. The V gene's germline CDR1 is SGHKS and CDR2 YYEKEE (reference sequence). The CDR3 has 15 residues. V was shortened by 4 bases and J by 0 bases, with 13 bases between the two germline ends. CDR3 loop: CASSPGAALNTEAFF. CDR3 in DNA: TGTGCCAGCAGCCCTGGAGCCGCTTTGAACACTGAAGCTTTCTTT.

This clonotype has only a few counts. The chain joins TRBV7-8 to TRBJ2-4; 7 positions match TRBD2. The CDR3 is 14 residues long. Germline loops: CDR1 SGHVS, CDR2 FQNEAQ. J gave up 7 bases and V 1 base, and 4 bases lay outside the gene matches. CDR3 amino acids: CASSLGAGENIQYF. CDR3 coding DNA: TGTGCCAGCAGCTTAGGTGCGGGGGAGAACATTCAGTACTTC.

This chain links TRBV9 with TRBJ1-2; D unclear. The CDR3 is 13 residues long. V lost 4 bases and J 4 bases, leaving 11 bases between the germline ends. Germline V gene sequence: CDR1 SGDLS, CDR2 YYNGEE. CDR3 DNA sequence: TGTGCCAGCAGCCGTGGGCTTCCCTATGGCTACACCTTC. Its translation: CASSRGLPYGYTF.

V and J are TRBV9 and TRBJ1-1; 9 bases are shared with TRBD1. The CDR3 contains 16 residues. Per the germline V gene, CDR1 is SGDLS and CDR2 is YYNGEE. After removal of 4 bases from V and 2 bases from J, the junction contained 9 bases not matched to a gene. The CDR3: CASSKQGAPGNTEAFF. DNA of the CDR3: TGTGCCAGCAGCAAACAGGGGGCGCCGGGAAACACTGAAGCTTTCTTT.

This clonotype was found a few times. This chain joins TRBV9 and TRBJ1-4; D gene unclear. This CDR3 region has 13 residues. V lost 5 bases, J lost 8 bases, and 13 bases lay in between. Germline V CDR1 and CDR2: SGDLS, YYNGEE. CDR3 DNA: TGTGCCAGCAGTACGAATCCCCGGGAAAAACTGTTTTTT. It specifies CASSTNPREKLFF.

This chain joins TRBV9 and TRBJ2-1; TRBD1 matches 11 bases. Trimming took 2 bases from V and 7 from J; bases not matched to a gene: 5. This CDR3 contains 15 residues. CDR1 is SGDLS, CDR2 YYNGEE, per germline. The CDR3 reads CASSVFWDRGNEQFF. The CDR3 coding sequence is TGTGCCAGCAGCGTCTTCTGGGACAGGGGGAATGAGCAGTTCTTC.

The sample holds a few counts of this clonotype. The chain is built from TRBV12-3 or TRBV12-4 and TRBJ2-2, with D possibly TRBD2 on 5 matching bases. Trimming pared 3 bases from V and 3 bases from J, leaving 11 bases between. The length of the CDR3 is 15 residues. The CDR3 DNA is TGTGCCAGCAGTTTGGGATCGGGGTACACCGGGGAGCTGTTTTTT. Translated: CASSLGSGYTGELFF.

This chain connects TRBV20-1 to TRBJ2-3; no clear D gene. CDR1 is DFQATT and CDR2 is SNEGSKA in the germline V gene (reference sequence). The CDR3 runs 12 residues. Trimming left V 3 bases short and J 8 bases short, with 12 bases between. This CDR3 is CSASMTSGTQYF. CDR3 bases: TGCAGTGCTAGTATGACCTCCGGTACGCAGTATTTT.

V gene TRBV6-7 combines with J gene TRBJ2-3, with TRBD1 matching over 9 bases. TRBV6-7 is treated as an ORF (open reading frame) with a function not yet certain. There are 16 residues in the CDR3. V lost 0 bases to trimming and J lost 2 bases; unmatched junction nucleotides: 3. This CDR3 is CASSYSTGGITDTQYF. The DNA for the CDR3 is TGTGCCAGCAGTTACTCAACAGGGGGCATCACAGATACGCAGTATTTT.

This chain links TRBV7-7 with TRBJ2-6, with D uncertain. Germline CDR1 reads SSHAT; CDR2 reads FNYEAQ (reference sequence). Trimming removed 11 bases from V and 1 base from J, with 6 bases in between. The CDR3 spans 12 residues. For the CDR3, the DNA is TGTGCCGTGGGGTCTGGGGCCAACGTCCTGACTTTC. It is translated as CAVGSGANVLTF.

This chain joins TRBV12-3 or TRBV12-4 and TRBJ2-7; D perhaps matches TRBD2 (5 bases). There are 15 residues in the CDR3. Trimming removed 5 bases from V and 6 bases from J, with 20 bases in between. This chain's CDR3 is CASSPSRDIATEQYF. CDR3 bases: TGTGCCAGCAGTCCGAGTCGGGATATCGCTACCGAGCAGTACTTC.

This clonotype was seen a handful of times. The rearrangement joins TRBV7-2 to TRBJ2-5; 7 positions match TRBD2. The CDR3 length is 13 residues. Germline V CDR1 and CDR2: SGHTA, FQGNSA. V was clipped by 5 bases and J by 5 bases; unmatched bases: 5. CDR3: CASSPAGFETQYF. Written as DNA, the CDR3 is TGTGCCAGCAGCCCAGCGGGGTTTGAGACCCAGTACTTC.

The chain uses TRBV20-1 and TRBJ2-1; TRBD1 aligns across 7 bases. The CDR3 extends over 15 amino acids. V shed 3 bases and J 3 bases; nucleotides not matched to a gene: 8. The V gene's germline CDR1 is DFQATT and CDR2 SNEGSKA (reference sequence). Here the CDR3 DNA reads TGCAGTGCTAGCGCCGTGGACAGGTACTACAATGAGCAGTTCTTC. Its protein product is CSASAVDRYYNEQFF.

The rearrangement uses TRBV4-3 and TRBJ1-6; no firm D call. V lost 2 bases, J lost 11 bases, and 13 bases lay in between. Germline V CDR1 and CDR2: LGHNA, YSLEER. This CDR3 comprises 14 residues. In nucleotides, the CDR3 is TGCGCCAGCAGCCAACGGGGAGTTTCGACACCCCTCCACTTT. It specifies CASSQRGVSTPLHF.

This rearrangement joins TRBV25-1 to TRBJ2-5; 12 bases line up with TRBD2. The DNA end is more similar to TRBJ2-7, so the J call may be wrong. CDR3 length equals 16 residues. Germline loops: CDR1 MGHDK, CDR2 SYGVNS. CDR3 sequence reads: CASSEMASGGADEQYF. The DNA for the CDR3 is TGTGCCAGCAGTGAAATGGCTAGCGGGGGGGCAGACGAGCAGTACTTC.

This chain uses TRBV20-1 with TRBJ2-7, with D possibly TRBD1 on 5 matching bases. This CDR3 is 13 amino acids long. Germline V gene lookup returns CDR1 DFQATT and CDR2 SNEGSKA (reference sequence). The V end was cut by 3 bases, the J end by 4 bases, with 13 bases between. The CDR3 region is CSARDQGRYEQYF. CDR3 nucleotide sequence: TGCAGTGCTAGGGACCAGGGTAGGTACGAGCAGTACTTC.

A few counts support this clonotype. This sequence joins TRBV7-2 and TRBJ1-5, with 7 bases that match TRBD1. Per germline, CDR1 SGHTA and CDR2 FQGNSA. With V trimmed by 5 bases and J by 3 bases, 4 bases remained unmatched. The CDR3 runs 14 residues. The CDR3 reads CASSPDRVNQPQHF. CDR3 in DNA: TGTGCCAGCAGCCCCGACAGGGTCAATCAGCCCCAGCATTTT.